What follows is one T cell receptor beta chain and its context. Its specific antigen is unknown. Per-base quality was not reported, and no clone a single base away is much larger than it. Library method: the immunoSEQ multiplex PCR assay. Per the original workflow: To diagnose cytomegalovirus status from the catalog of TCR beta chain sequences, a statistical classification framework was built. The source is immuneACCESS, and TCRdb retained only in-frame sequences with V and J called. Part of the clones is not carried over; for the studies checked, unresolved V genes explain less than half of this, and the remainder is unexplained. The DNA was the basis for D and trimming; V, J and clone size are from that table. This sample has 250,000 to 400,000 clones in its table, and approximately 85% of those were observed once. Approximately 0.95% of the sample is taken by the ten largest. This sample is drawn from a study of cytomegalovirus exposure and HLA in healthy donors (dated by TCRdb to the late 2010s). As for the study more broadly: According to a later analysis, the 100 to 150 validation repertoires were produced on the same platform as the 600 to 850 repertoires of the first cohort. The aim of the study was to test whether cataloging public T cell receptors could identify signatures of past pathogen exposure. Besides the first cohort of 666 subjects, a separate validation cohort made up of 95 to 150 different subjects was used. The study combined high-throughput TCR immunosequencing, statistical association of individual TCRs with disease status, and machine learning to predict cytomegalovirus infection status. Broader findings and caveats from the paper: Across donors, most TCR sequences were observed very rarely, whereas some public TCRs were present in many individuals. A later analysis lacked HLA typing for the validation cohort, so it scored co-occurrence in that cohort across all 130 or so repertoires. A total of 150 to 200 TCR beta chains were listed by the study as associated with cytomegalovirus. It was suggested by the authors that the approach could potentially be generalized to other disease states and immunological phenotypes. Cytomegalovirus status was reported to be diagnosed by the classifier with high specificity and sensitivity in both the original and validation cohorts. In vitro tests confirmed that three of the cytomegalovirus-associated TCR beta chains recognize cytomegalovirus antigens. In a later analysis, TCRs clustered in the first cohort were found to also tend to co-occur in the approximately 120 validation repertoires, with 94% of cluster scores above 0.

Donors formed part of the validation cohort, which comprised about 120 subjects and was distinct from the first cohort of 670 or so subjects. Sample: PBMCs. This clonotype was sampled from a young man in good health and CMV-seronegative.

The nucleotide sequence reads TGTGCCAGCAGCGCCTTACAGGGGCTTCCTGAAGCTTTCTTT. Translated, this gives CASSALQGLPEAFF. The chain employs TRBV9 and TRBJ1-1, with 7 junctional bases fitting TRBD1. From V the trimming removes 3 bases and from J it removes 6 bases, while the gene matches leave 8 bases of the junction unaccounted for. Looking up the germline V gene yields CDR1 SGDLS and CDR2 YYNGEE. Reading from cysteine to phenylalanine, the CDR3 counts 14 amino acids. The DNA shown is the 42-base CDR3, in frame from base 1.